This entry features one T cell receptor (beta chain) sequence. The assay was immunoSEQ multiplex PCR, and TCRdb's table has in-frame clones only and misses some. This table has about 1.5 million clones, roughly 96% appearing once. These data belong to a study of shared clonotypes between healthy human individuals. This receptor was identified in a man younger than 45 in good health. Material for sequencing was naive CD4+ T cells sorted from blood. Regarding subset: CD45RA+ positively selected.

The CDR3 loop reads CSASGVRGLFF. Here the CDR3 DNA reads TGCAGTGCTTCCGGGGTGCGGGGGCTGTTTTTT. The chain has TRBV20-1 and TRBJ2-2; the D gene is possibly TRBD2 (6 bases). With 5 bases removed from V and 13 bases from J, the gap between germline ends came to 14 bases. Germline V lookup: CDR1 DFQATT, CDR2 SNEGSKA (reference sequence). The CDR3 extends over 11 amino acids.